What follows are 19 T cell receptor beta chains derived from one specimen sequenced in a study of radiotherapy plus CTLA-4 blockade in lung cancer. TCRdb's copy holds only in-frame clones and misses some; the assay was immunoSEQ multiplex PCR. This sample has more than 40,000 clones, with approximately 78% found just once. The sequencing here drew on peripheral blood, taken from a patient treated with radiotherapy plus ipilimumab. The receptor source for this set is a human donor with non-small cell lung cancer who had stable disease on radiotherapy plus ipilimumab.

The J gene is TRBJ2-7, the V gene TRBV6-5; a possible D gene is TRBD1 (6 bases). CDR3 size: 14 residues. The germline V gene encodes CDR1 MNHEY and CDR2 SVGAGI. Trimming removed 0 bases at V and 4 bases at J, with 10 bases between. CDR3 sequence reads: CASSYSRTVYEQYF. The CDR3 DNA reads TGTGCCAGCAGTTACTCCCGGACAGTTTACGAGCAGTACTTC.

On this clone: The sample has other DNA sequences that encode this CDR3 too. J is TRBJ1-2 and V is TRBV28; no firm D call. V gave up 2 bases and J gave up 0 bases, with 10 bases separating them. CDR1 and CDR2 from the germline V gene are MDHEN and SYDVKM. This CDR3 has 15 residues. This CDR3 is CASSLPGRTNYGYTF. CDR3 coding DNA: TGTGCCAGCAGTTTACCAGGCCGGACTAACTATGGCTACACCTTC.

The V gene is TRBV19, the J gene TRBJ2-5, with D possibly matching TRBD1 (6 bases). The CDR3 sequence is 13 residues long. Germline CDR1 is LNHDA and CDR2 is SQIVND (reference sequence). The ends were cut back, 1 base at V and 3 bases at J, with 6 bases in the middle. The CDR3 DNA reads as TGTGCCAGTAGTATAGGACAGGAAGAGACCCAGTACTTC. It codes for CASSIGQEETQYF.

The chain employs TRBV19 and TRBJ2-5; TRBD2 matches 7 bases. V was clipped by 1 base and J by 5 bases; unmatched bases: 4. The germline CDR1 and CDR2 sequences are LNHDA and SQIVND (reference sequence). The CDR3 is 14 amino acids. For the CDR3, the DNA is TGTGCCAGTAGTATAGGGGGAGGGGAGGAGACCCAGTACTTC. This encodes CASSIGGGEETQYF.

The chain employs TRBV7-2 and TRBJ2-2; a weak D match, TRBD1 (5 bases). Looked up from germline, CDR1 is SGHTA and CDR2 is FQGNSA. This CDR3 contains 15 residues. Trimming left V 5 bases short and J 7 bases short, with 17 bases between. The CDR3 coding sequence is TGTGCCAGCAGCCAACCCCAGGGATTCGACGGGGAGCTGTTTTTT. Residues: CASSQPQGFDGELFF.

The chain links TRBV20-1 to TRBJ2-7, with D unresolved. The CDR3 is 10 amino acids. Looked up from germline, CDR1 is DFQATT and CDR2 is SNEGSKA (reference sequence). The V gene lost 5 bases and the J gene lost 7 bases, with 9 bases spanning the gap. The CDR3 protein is CSALYEEQYF. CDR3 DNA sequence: TGCAGTGCTCTGTATGAGGAGCAGTACTTC.

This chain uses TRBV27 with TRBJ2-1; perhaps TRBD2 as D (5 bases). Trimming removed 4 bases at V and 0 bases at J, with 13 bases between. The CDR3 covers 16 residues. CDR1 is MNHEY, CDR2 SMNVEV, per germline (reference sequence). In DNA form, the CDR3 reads TGTGCCAGCAGTTCGATTAGCGAGACCTCCTACAATGAGCAGTTCTTC. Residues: CASSSISETSYNEQFF.

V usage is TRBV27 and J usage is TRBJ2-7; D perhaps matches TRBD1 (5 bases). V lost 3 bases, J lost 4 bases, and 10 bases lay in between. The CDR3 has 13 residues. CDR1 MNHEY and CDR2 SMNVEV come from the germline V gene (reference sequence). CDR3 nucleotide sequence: TGTGCCAGCAGTTTTGGGTCAGGGTACGAGCAGTACTTC. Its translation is CASSFGSGYEQYF.

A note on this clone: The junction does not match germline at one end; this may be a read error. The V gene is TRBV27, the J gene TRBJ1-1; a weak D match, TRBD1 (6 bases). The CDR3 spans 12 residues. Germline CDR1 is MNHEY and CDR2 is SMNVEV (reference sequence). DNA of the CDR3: TGTGCCGGCAGAGGACAGATCTCTGAAGCTTTCTTT. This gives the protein CAGRGQISEAFF.

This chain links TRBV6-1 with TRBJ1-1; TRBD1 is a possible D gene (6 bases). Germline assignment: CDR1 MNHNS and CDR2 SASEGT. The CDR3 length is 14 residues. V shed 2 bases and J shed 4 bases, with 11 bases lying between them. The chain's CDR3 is CASSESGVGTEAFF. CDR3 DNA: TGTGCCAGCAGTGAATCAGGGGTTGGCACTGAAGCTTTCTTT.

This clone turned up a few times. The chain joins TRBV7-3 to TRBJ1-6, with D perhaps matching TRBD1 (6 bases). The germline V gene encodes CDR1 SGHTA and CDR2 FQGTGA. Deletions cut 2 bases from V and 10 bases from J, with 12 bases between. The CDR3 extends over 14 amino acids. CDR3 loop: CASSLGGGGSPLHF. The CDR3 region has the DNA TGTGCCAGCAGCTTAGGAGGGGGGGGATCACCCCTCCACTTT.

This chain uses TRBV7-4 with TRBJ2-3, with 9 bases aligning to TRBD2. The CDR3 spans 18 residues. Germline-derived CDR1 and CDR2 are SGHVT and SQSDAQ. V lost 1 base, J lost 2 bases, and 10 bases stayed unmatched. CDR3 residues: CASSLERPSGTYTDTQYF. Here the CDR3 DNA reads TGTGCCAGCAGCTTAGAACGGCCTAGCGGGACCTACACAGATACGCAGTATTTT.

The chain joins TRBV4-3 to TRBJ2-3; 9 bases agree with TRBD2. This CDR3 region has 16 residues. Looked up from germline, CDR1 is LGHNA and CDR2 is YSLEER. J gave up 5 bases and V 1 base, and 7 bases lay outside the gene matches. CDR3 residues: CASSQGAGGPGDTQYF. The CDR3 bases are TGCGCCAGCAGCCAAGGGGCGGGAGGGCCAGGAGATACGCAGTATTTT.

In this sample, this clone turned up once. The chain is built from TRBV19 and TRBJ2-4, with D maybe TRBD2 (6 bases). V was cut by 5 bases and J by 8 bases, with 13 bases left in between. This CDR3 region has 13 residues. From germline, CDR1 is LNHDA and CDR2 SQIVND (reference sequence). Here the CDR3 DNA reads TGTGCCAGTAGTTCACTAGCTAGGGACATTCAGTACTTC. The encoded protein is CASSSLARDIQYF.

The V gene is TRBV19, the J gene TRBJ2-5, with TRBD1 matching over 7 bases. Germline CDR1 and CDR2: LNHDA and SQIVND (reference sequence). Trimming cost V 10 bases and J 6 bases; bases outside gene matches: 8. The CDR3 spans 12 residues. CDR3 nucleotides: TGTGCCACAGGACAGGAGACGAAGACCCAGTACTTC. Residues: CATGQETKTQYF.

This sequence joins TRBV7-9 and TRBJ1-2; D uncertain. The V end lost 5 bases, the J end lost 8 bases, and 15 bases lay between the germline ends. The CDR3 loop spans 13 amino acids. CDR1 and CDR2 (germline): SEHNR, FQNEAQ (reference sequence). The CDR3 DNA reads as TGTGCCAGCAGCATTAGAACGGAGCGGGGCTACACCTTC. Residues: CASSIRTERGYTF.

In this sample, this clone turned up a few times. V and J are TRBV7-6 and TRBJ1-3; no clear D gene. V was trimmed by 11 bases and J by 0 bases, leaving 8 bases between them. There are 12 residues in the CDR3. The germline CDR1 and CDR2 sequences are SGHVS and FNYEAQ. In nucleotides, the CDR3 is TGTGCCTGGGGAGACTCTGGAAACACCATATATTTT. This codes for CAWGDSGNTIYF.

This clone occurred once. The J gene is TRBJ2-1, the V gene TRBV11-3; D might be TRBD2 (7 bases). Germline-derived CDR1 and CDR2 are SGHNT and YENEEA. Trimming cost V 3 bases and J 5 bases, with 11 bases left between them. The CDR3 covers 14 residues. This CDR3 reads CASSLGGLNNEQFF. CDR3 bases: TGTGCCAGCAGCTTGGGGGGGCTAAACAATGAGCAGTTCTTC.

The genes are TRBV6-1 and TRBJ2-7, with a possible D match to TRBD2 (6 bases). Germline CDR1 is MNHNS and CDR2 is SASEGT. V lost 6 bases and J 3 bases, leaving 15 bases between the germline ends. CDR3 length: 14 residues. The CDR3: CASRTGLNHYEQYF. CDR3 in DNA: TGTGCCAGCAGAACGGGACTCAATCACTACGAGCAGTACTTC.